The TCR beta chain described here comes from a study of T-cell reconstitution after alpha-beta-depleted transplantation in children. V shed 0 bases and J 8 bases; nucleotides not matched to a gene: 2. Germline V gene sequence: CDR1 SGHRS, CDR2 YFSETQ. This CDR3 comprises 14 residues. TCRbeta library construction was performed incorporating unique molecular identifiers. TCRdb redid the calling of the PCR reads with MiXCR, one entry per CDR3 protein. The profile covers 610,000 or so distinct CDR3 sequences, with 27% appearing a single time and 30% to 45% taken by the ten largest. The receptor was isolated from a boy under three years old with Wiskott-Aldrich syndrome, due to receive a stem cell transplant. V gene TRBV5-1 combines with J gene TRBJ2-1; the match to TRBD1 covers 10 bases. Material: PBMCs, obtained before TCRalphabeta/CD19-depleted stem cell transplant. The CDR3 region is CASSLGTGGYEQFF. The DNA for the CDR3 is TGCGCCAGCAGCTTGGGGACAGGGGGGTATGAGCAGTTCTTC.